Listed here are 23 T cell receptor beta chains from one sample, sequenced in a study of cytomegalovirus exposure and HLA in healthy donors. PCR primers comprised 60 Vbeta and 13 Jbeta primers. The repertoire was sequenced with immunoSEQ multiplex PCR; TCRdb's copy has only in-frame clones and lacks some. The sample lists over 200,000 clones; over 70% were seen once. Specimen: PBMCs. These receptor sequences come from a woman aged 55 to 70 in good health and CMV-seropositive.

This chain uses TRBV4-2 with TRBJ1-4; D is uncertain. CDR3 length: 15 residues. In germline, CDR1 is LGHNA, CDR2 YNFKEQ. V shed 0 bases and J shed 3 bases, with 8 bases lying between them. The CDR3 loop reads CASSQDAGANEKLFF. The CDR3 region has the DNA TGTGCCAGCAGCCAAGACGCCGGGGCTAATGAAAAACTGTTTTTT.

This rearrangement joins TRBV9 to TRBJ1-3; D not certain. Trimming stripped 0 bases from V and 0 bases from J, with 13 bases between. Germline CDR1 and CDR2: SGDLS and YYNGEE. CDR3 size: 17 residues. The CDR3 here is CASSVGGGFISGNTIYF. CDR3 nucleotides: TGTGCCAGCAGCGTAGGAGGAGGGTTTATCTCTGGAAACACCATATATTTT.

This chain links TRBV11-2 with TRBJ2-7; 9 bases line up with TRBD2. The CDR3 contains 17 residues. The germline gives CDR1 SGHAT, CDR2 FQNNGV. Germline trimming cut 1 base from V and 2 bases from J; bases unmatched to any gene: 9. CDR3 nucleotides: TGTGCCAGCAGCTTAGTTCGGCTAGCGGGGCCCCCCTACGAGCAGTACTTC. Amino acid sequence: CASSLVRLAGPPYEQYF.

This clone occurred a few times. The chain uses TRBV6-5 and TRBJ2-6; no reliable D call. The CDR3 runs 13 residues. V lost 8 bases, J lost 1 base, and 6 bases lay in between. Germline CDR1 and CDR2: MNHEY and SVGAGI. CDR3 nucleotides: TGTGCCAGCGGCCCGTCTGGGGCCAACGTCCTGACTTTC. The encoded protein is CASGPSGANVLTF.

The chain joins TRBV11-2 to TRBJ2-7; 9 bases match TRBD1. This CDR3 has 15 amino acids. V lost 6 bases and J lost 5; bases outside the gene matches: 11. In germline, CDR1 is SGHAT, CDR2 FQNNGV. CDR3 loop: CASRRGTGTVHEQYF. As DNA, the CDR3 is TGTGCCAGCAGACGGGGGACAGGGACAGTCCACGAGCAGTACTTC. The variable domain in full, completed from reference TRBV11-2 and TRBJ2-7, reads EAGVAQSPRYKIIEKRQSVAFWCNPISGHATLYWYQQILGQGPKLLIQFQNNGVVDDSQLPKDRFSAERLKGVDSTLKIQPAKLEDSAVYLCASRRGTGTVHEQYFGPGTRLTVT.

The chain joins TRBV5-4 to TRBJ2-3, with 12 bases that match TRBD2. V lost 4 bases and J lost 0; bases outside the gene matches: 3. The CDR3 length is 16 residues. Germline CDR1 SGHNT, CDR2 YYREEE (reference sequence). The CDR3 nucleotides are TGTGCCAGCAGCCCAACTAGCGGGGGGAGCACAGATACGCAGTATTTT. As protein: CASSPTSGGSTDTQYF.

The V call is TRBV7-8, the J call TRBJ2-3; 11 nucleotides agree with TRBD2. Germline V CDR1 and CDR2: SGHVS, FQNEAQ. CDR3 length: 17 amino acids. J lost 0 bases, V lost 5 bases, and 7 bases had no gene match. This CDR3 is CASSLGTSGISTDTQYF. Here the CDR3 DNA reads TGTGCCAGCAGCCTTGGGACTAGCGGAATTAGCACAGATACGCAGTATTTT. Drawing the rest from reference TRBV7-8 and TRBJ2-3, the complete variable domain is GAGVSQSPRYKVAKRGQDVALRCDPISGHVSLFWYQQALGQGPEFLTYFQNEAQLDKSGLPSDRFFAERPEGSVSTLKIQRTQQEDSAVYLCASSLGTSGISTDTQYFGPGTRLTVL.

The chain joins TRBV2 to TRBJ1-1; weak D call: TRBD1 (5 bases). There are 14 residues in the CDR3. The V end lost 5 bases, the J end lost 4 bases, and 14 bases lay between the germline ends. Germline loops: CDR1 SNHLY, CDR2 FYNNEI. This chain's CDR3 is CASSPQGGITEAFF. CDR3 in DNA: TGTGCCAGCAGTCCGCAGGGAGGAATCACTGAAGCTTTCTTT.

This chain connects TRBV19 to TRBJ2-7; possibly TRBD1 for D (5 bases). The CDR3 loop spans 14 amino acids. Looked up from germline, CDR1 is LNHDA and CDR2 is SQIVND (reference sequence). V lost 5 bases and J 5 bases, leaving 16 bases between the germline ends. CDR3 protein: CASSESTGLHEQYF. DNA of the CDR3: TGTGCCAGTAGTGAATCAACAGGTTTACACGAGCAGTACTTC.

This sequence joins TRBV18 and TRBJ1-1, with D maybe TRBD1 (6 bases). V was trimmed by 4 bases and J by 1 base, leaving 10 bases between them. Germline V lookup: CDR1 KGHSH, CDR2 LQKENI. The length of the CDR3 is 14 residues. The CDR3 loop is CASSLRQENTEAFF. CDR3 DNA sequence: TGTGCCAGCTCACTTCGACAGGAGAACACTGAAGCTTTCTTT.

This clone was observed a handful of times. The rearrangement uses TRBV5-1 and TRBJ2-2; D is perhaps TRBD1 (6 bases). From germline, CDR1 is SGHRS and CDR2 YFSETQ. Trimming cost V 2 bases and J 5 bases, with 7 bases left between them. The CDR3 extends over 13 amino acids. This CDR3 is CASSFQGTGELFF. DNA for the CDR3: TGCGCCAGCAGCTTCCAGGGGACCGGGGAGCTGTTTTTT.

The chain recombines TRBV6-6 with TRBJ1-2; the D gene is possibly TRBD1 (5 bases). V gave up 6 bases and J gave up 5 bases, with 10 bases separating them. CDR3 length: 12 amino acids. Germline V gives CDR1 MNHNY, CDR2 SVGAGI (reference sequence). This CDR3 is CASSAGDYGYTF. CDR3 in DNA: TGTGCCAGCAGCGCGGGGGATTATGGCTACACCTTC.

This clone occurred a few times. This rearrangement joins TRBV28 to TRBJ1-1; D is unresolved. This CDR3 has 13 residues. Trimming stripped 6 bases from V and 1 base from J, with 9 bases between. The germline gives CDR1 MDHEN, CDR2 SYDVKM. CDR3 sequence reads: CASRSVENTEAFF. CDR3 bases: TGTGCCAGCAGAAGCGTGGAGAACACTGAAGCTTTCTTT.

The CDR3 here is CASSPLGQTLYGYTF. The CDR3, as DNA: TGTGCCAGCTCACCATTGGGACAGACCCTCTATGGCTACACCTTC. This chain uses TRBV18 with TRBJ1-2, with 7 bases matching TRBD1. CDR3 size: 15 residues. In germline, CDR1 is KGHSH, CDR2 LQKENI. V was clipped by 2 bases and J by 4 bases; unmatched bases: 7.

V gene TRBV5-4 combines with J gene TRBJ2-3, with 16 bases that match TRBD2. The germline V gene encodes CDR1 SGHNT and CDR2 YYREEE (reference sequence). This CDR3 region has 16 residues. V shed 4 bases and J 6 bases; nucleotides not matched to a gene: 5. CDR3 loop: CASSLGLAGGLDTQYF. CDR3 sequence (DNA): TGTGCCAGCAGCCTGGGACTAGCGGGAGGGCTGGATACGCAGTATTTT.

The chain employs TRBV4-2 and TRBJ2-3; TRBD2 is a possible D gene (6 bases). CDR1 LGHNA and CDR2 YNFKEQ come from the germline V gene. This CDR3 spans 17 amino acids. V lost 0 bases and J lost 2, with 15 bases in between. DNA for the CDR3: TGTGCCAGCAGCCAAGATCTTGTGGGAGGCACCACAGATACGCAGTATTTT. It encodes CASSQDLVGGTTDTQYF.

The chain uses TRBV9 and TRBJ2-1; TRBD2 matches at 9 bases. V dropped 3 bases and J dropped 7; count of bases not matched to a gene: 8. The length of the CDR3 is 15 residues. Germline-derived CDR1 and CDR2 are SGDLS and YYNGEE. The chain's CDR3 is CASSAGSGGPNEQFF. In DNA, the CDR3 is TGTGCCAGCAGCGCCGGGAGCGGGGGGCCGAATGAGCAGTTCTTC.

Here the CDR3 reads CSVGGGQYF. DNA for the CDR3: TGCAGCGTTGGGGGGGGCCAGTACTTC. The chain couples TRBV29-1 to TRBJ2-5, with 7 bases matching TRBD2. There are 9 residues in the CDR3. V lost 4 bases and J lost 10; bases outside the gene matches: 0. Germline V gives CDR1 SQVTM, CDR2 ANQGSEA.

The chain links TRBV5-6 to TRBJ1-3; D unclear. CDR1 and CDR2 (germline): SGHDT, YYEEEE. The CDR3 length is 16 residues. With 4 bases removed from V and 0 bases from J, the gap between germline ends came to 14 bases. Here the CDR3 DNA reads TGTGCCAGCAGCGCTCGACGGACTCTCTCTGGAAACACCATATATTTT. It codes for CASSARRTLSGNTIYF.

Only one count was recorded for this clone. CDR3 sequence: CASSSGTGMYGYTF. In DNA form, the CDR3 reads TGTGCCAGCAGCTCCGGGACAGGGATGTATGGCTACACCTTC. The chain uses TRBV5-4 and TRBJ1-2; 9 bases line up with TRBD1. Germline CDR1 is SGHNT and CDR2 is YYREEE (reference sequence). The CDR3 spans 14 residues. V was clipped by 3 bases and J by 5 bases; unmatched bases: 5.

V and J are TRBV28 and TRBJ1-5; weak D call: TRBD1 (6 bases). Trimming pared 7 bases from V and 6 bases from J, leaving 16 bases between. The CDR3 covers 14 residues. In germline, CDR1 is MDHEN, CDR2 SYDVKM. The CDR3 loop reads CASTSLQGIQPQHF. CDR3 in DNA: TGTGCCAGCACCTCACTACAGGGCATTCAGCCCCAGCATTTT.

This clone has only one observation. This chain links TRBV4-2 with TRBJ2-2, with 7 bases that match TRBD2. Germline CDR1 reads LGHNA; CDR2 reads YNFKEQ. J lost 5 bases, V lost 7 bases, and 13 bases had no gene match. CDR3 length equals 16 residues. The DNA of the CDR3 is TGTGCCAGCAAATACCGGGACGGGGGGAAAACCGGGGAGCTGTTTTTT. Protein sequence: CASKYRDGGKTGELFF.

The rearrangement links TRBV19 to TRBJ2-3; 11 nucleotides align to TRBD1. The J segment lost 5 bases and the V segment lost 4 bases, leaving 2 bases of the junction unmatched. Germline V CDR1 and CDR2: LNHDA, SQIVND (reference sequence). The CDR3 extends over 14 amino acids. This CDR3 reads CASSTGQGVDTQYF. The DNA for the CDR3 is TGTGCCAGTAGTACGGGACAGGGGGTAGATACGCAGTATTTT.